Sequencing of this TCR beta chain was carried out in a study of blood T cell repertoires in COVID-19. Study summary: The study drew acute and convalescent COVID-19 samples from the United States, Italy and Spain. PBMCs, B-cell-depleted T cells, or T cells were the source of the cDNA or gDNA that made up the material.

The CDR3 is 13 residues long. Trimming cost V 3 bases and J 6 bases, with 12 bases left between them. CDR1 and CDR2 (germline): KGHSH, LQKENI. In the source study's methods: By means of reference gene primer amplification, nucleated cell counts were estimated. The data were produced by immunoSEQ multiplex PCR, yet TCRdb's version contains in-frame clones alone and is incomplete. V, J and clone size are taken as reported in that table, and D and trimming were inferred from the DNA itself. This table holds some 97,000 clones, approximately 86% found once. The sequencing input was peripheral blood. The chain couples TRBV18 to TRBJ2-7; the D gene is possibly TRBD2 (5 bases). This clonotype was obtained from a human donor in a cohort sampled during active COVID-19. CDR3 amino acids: CASSPTPEGEQYF. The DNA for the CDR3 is TGTGCCAGCTCACCTACCCCCGAGGGCGAGCAGTACTTC.